A single sample is the source of the 24 T cell receptor beta chains below, sequenced in a study of beta chain features in type 1 diabetes (dated by TCRdb to the late 2010s). Receptor libraries were prepared by the immunoSEQ multiplex PCR assay. The High Capacity cDNA Reverse Transcription Kit was used to reverse transcribe all of the isolated RNA, meaning that expressed TCRB transcripts were what got sequenced. The clones in this table, taken by TCRdb from immuneACCESS, are in-frame only. Not every clone is retained; where verified, under half of the shortfall comes from an unresolved V gene, and the cause of the rest is unknown. Across this sample there are about 110,000 clones, with about 40% seen only once. The ten largest clones take up less than 0.08% of the sample. Source material: stem cell memory CD4+ T cells from blood. The label giving this sample's cell subset or site can be read as: stem cell-like memory CD4+ T cells. The receptor source for this set is a woman under 30 in good health.

The chain uses TRBV7-8 and TRBJ1-1; D call uncertain. Trimming removed 1 base at V and 11 bases at J, with 20 bases between. The CDR3 loop spans 15 amino acids. Germline lookup yields CDR1 SGHVS and CDR2 FQNEAQ. The CDR3 nucleotides are TGTGCCAGCAGCTTAGGGCCAATCGACCCTTCGGAGGCTTTCTTT. Translating gives CASSLGPIDPSEAFF.

DNA for the CDR3: TGTGCCAGCAGCCAAGGTTCGGGGACCGGGGAGCTGTTTTTT. It codes for CASSQGSGTGELFF. The rearrangement links TRBV4-2 to TRBJ2-2, with D possibly TRBD2 on 5 matching bases. There are 14 residues in the CDR3. Between the trimmed V and J ends, which lost 1 base and 5 bases, there was a span of 8 bases. Germline CDR1 is LGHNA and CDR2 is YNFKEQ.

CDR3 nucleotides: TGTGCCAGCAGCCCGACAGGGAGTAAATACGAGCAGTACTTC. This gives the protein CASSPTGSKYEQYF. V and J are TRBV7-2 and TRBJ2-7, with 7 bases that match TRBD1. The ends lost 5 bases at V and 4 bases at J; junction bases unmatched: 8. There are 14 residues in the CDR3. Germline V gives CDR1 SGHTA, CDR2 FQGNSA.

This clone was observed a few times. The CDR3 region has the DNA TGTGCCAGCAGCCGTCGAGGGAGCTTTCCCGAGCAGTACTTC. Protein: CASSRRGSFPEQYF. The V gene is TRBV21-1, the J gene TRBJ2-7; the table assigns TRBD2, which was not confirmed against the DNA. TRBV21-1 is designated a pseudogene. The CDR3 runs 14 residues.

This rearrangement joins TRBV27 to TRBJ2-5; TRBD2 aligns across 12 bases. In germline, CDR1 is MNHEY, CDR2 SMNVEV (reference sequence). V shed 4 bases, J shed 1 base, and the junction held 10 bases outside the gene matches. The CDR3 has 18 residues. The CDR3 region is CASSSSGRAPYTQETQYF. In nucleotides, the CDR3 is TGTGCCAGCAGTTCTAGCGGGAGGGCCCCTTACACCCAAGAGACCCAGTACTTC.

The rearrangement joins TRBV15 to TRBJ2-7, with a tentative D call TRBD2 (5 bases). Trimming left V 1 base short and J 3 bases short, with 10 bases between. The germline V gene encodes CDR1 LNHNV and CDR2 YYDKDF (reference sequence). The CDR3 contains 14 residues. The CDR3 reads CATSRASGYYEQYF. DNA for the CDR3: TGTGCCACCAGCAGAGCCAGCGGATACTACGAGCAGTACTTC. Full variable domain (outside the CDR3, taken from reference TRBV15 and TRBJ2-7): DAMVIQNPRYQVTQFGKPVTLSCSQTLNHNVMYWYQQKSSQAPKLLFHYYDKDFNNEADTPDNFQSRRPNTSFCFLDIRSPGLGDTAMYLCATSRASGYYEQYFGPGTRLTVT.

The chain carries TRBV7-2 and TRBJ2-1; TRBD1 agrees at 8 bases. The V and J ends lost 5 bases and 8 bases, in that order; junction bases with no gene match: 8. Germline V CDR1 and CDR2: SGHTA, FQGNSA. CDR3 length: 14 residues. CDR3 sequence: CASSPRTGNHEQFF. In DNA form, the CDR3 reads TGTGCCAGCAGCCCCCGGACAGGGAACCATGAGCAGTTCTTC. Together with reference TRBV7-2 and TRBJ2-1, the CDR3 gives the full variable domain: GAGVSQSPSNKVTEKGKDVELRCDPISGHTALYWYRQSLGQGLEFLIYFQGNSAPDKSGLPSDRFSAERTGGSVSTLTIQRTQQEDSAVYLCASSPRTGNHEQFFGPGTRLTVL.

This chain joins TRBV10-3 and TRBJ2-2, with 10 bases fitting TRBD2. The CDR3 runs to 18 residues. Trimming cost V 7 bases and J 5 bases; bases outside gene matches: 16. Germline CDR1 reads ENHRY; CDR2 reads SYGVKD. The CDR3 is CAINTPTGTSAQTGELFF. The CDR3 bases are TGTGCCATCAATACACCTACCGGGACTAGCGCCCAGACCGGGGAGCTGTTTTTT.

This clone was seen a handful of times. The chain employs TRBV28 and TRBJ2-1; 9 bases align to TRBD2. CDR3 length: 15 residues. V shed 7 bases and J 5 bases; nucleotides not matched to a gene: 9. Germline V gives CDR1 MDHEN, CDR2 SYDVKM. The DNA for the CDR3 is TGTGCCAGCAACATAGGGACTAGCAGGAACAATGAGCAGTTCTTC. It specifies CASNIGTSRNNEQFF. Full variable domain (missing parts from reference TRBV28 and TRBJ2-1): DVKVTQSSRYLVKRTGEKVFLECVQDMDHENMFWYRQDPGLGLRLIYFSYDVKMKEKGDIPEGYSVSREKKERFSLILESASTNQTSMYLCASNIGTSRNNEQFFGPGTRLTVL.

This clone was counted only a few times. The rearrangement uses TRBV30 and TRBJ2-7, with TRBD1 identical over 11 bases. CDR1 GTSNPN and CDR2 SVGIG come from the germline V gene (reference sequence). This CDR3 is 13 amino acids long. Trimming cost V 2 bases and J 7 bases; bases outside gene matches: 4. CDR3 DNA sequence: TGTGCCTGGAGTAAGGACAGGGGGCTGGAGCAGTACTTC. This gives the protein CAWSKDRGLEQYF.

This clone was observed a handful of times. The rearrangement joins TRBV29-1 to TRBJ2-5; 12 bases match TRBD2. Germline values: CDR1 SQVTM, CDR2 ANQGSEA. CDR3 length equals 15 residues. After removal of 3 bases from V and 5 bases from J, the junction contained 7 bases not matched to a gene. CDR3 nucleotide sequence: TGCAGCGTTGAGCTAGCGGGAGGGTTGGGCGAGACCCAGTACTTC. Encoded protein: CSVELAGGLGETQYF.

This clone appeared a few times. The chain employs TRBV29-1 and TRBJ2-7; 11 nucleotides align to TRBD2. Germline V lookup: CDR1 SQVTM, CDR2 ANQGSEA. The CDR3 covers 14 residues. Trimming cost V 6 bases and J 2 bases; bases outside gene matches: 6. CDR3 DNA: TGCAGCGTAGCGGGGACTAGCGGCCCCTACGAGCAGTACTTC. This translates into CSVAGTSGPYEQYF.

J is TRBJ1-1 and V is TRBV10-3; D gene unclear. The CDR3 is made up of 20 amino acids. Germline CDR1 is ENHRY and CDR2 is SYGVKD. The V end lost 0 bases, the J end lost 1 base, and 24 bases lay between the germline ends. The CDR3 coding sequence is TGTGCCATCAGTGAGTCGACTCCGCTACTCCGGGAACGGAAGAACACTGAAGCTTTCTTT. Protein sequence: CAISESTPLLRERKNTEAFF.

The CDR3 spells CASRRQGGTYGYTF. The CDR3 DNA reads TGTGCCAGCAGGCGCCAGGGGGGAACCTATGGCTACACCTTC. The genes are TRBV28 and TRBJ1-2; TRBD1 matches 7 bases. V shed 6 bases, J shed 4 bases, and the junction held 8 bases outside the gene matches. Germline V CDR1 and CDR2: MDHEN, SYDVKM. The CDR3 length is 14 residues.

V gene TRBV11-2 combines with J gene TRBJ2-4; possibly TRBD2 for D (6 bases). The CDR3 has 16 amino acids. The V end lost 1 base, the J end lost 8 bases, and 18 bases lay between the germline ends. Germline CDR1 SGHAT, CDR2 FQNNGV. This CDR3 is CASSLVDLGTSHIQYF. The CDR3 DNA follows: TGTGCCAGCAGCTTAGTGGATTTGGGGACTTCCCACATTCAGTACTTC.

This chain uses TRBV6-5 with TRBJ2-5, with 7 positions matching TRBD1. CDR3 length: 13 amino acids. Per the germline V gene, CDR1 is MNHEY and CDR2 is SVGAGI. J lost 6 bases, V lost 6 bases, and 7 bases had no gene match. The chain's CDR3 is CASRPGTVQTQYF. In nucleotides, the CDR3 is TGTGCCAGCAGACCCGGGACAGTCCAGACCCAGTACTTC.

The rearrangement uses TRBV5-1 and TRBJ2-3, with unresolved D. V lost 3 bases and J 5 bases, leaving 4 bases between the germline ends. CDR1 and CDR2 from the germline V gene are SGHRS and YFSETQ. The CDR3 is made up of 11 amino acids. The chain's CDR3 is CASSSKDTQYF. In DNA form, the CDR3 reads TGCGCCAGCAGCTCCAAAGATACGCAGTATTTT.

This clone has more than one count but fewer than ten. The J gene is TRBJ2-3, the V gene TRBV15; no firm D call. V shed 0 bases and J shed 0 bases, with 10 bases lying between them. The CDR3 length is 16 residues. Germline V CDR1 and CDR2: LNHNV, YYDKDF (reference sequence). CDR3 protein: CATSRDLTGSTDTQYF. The CDR3 coding sequence is TGTGCCACCAGCAGAGATCTGACGGGTAGCACAGATACGCAGTATTTT.

Only a few counts were recorded for this clone. This sequence joins TRBV29-1 and TRBJ2-3; 15 positions match TRBD2. V shed 4 bases, J shed 3 bases, and the junction held 8 bases outside the gene matches. The CDR3 has 17 amino acids. Germline V CDR1 and CDR2: SQVTM, ANQGSEA. The DNA for the CDR3 is TGCAGCGTTGGGGGACTAGCGGGAGGTCTTAGGACAGATACGCAGTATTTT. Residues: CSVGGLAGGLRTDTQYF.

The sample holds a few counts of this clone. The chain has TRBV11-2 and TRBJ2-1; TRBD1 agrees at 11 bases. CDR1 and CDR2 (germline): SGHAT, FQNNGV. This CDR3 is 17 amino acids long. Losses at the gene ends were 4 bases for V and 5 bases for J; bases not matched to a gene: 10. This chain's CDR3 is CASSSTLGQGEHNEQFF. CDR3 nucleotides: TGTGCCAGCAGCTCAACACTGGGACAGGGGGAGCACAATGAGCAGTTCTTC.

There are a few counts of this clone. The chain is built from TRBV5-1 and TRBJ2-7, with 7 bases matching TRBD2. The CDR3 is 15 residues long. Germline V gene data show CDR1 as SGHRS and CDR2 as YFSETQ. The V segment lost 5 bases and the J segment 4 bases; nucleotides outside the gene matches: 12. In nucleotides, the CDR3 is TGCGCCAGCAGTGATCCCAGTAGGGGAGGGTACGAGCAGTACTTC. This gives the protein CASSDPSRGGYEQYF.

This clone was counted only a few times. The V and J genes are TRBV15 and TRBJ2-7, with 14 bases matching TRBD2. This CDR3 comprises 18 residues. Germline CDR1 and CDR2: LNHNV and YYDKDF (reference sequence). The V segment lost 5 bases and the J segment 4 bases; nucleotides outside the gene matches: 13. The CDR3 protein is CATSSGSGTSGSPYEQYF. Written as DNA, the CDR3 is TGTGCCACCAGCTCAGGGTCCGGGACTAGCGGGAGCCCATACGAGCAGTACTTC.

The CDR3 spells CAWSVQRSRHEQYF. For the CDR3, the DNA is TGTGCCTGGAGTGTACAGCGGTCCCGGCACGAGCAGTACTTC. V usage is TRBV30 and J usage is TRBJ2-7; a possible D gene is TRBD2 (5 bases). Trimming removed 0 bases from V and 5 bases from J, with 14 bases in between. The CDR3 extends over 14 amino acids. Germline CDR1 GTSNPN, CDR2 SVGIG (reference sequence).

V gene TRBV19 combines with J gene TRBJ2-1; TRBD2 agrees at 13 bases. Germline-derived CDR1 and CDR2 are LNHDA and SQIVND (reference sequence). Losses at the gene ends were 5 bases for V and 5 bases for J; bases not matched to a gene: 3. The CDR3 has 15 amino acids. CDR3 coding DNA: TGTGCCAGTAGTTCCGGGACTAGCGGGAACAATGAGCAGTTCTTC. It is translated as CASSSGTSGNNEQFF.